The source of this T cell receptor beta chain is a study of CD8+CD57+ T cells in acquired aplastic anemia. Study-wide context: Sorted CD4+ and CD8+ cells gave an average of around 3.1 ug of DNA. Reads per healthy sample averaged around 9.9 million (CD4+) and 11.0 million (CD8+). The study's findings and limits: Fewer than 35 sequences, all CD8+ CDR3, were shared between patients and controls. Patients were compared with controls for CD8+ Simpson's diversity, and no significant difference emerged.

Germline V lookup: CDR1 DFQATT, CDR2 SNEGSKA (reference sequence). The CDR3 contains 13 residues. V was trimmed by 3 bases and J by 4 bases, leaving 12 bases between them. This clonotype was seen repeatedly, ten times or more. Its antigen is still unknown. Researchers used genomic DNA as the template to profile TCR beta VDJ and CDR3. TCRdb passed the reads through MiXCR, listing each CDR3 protein once. The sample consists of about 150,000 distinct CDR3 sequences, less than 45% of them appearing once. The TCR comes from a human donor in good health, serving as a control. Material for sequencing was sorted CD4+, CD8+, or CD8+CD57+ T cells (not recorded which) from PBMCs. The V call is TRBV20-1, the J call TRBJ1-2, with D maybe TRBD1 (6 bases). CDR3 amino acids: CSASQGGGYGYTF. In DNA, the CDR3 is TGCAGTGCTAGCCAAGGGGGGGGCTATGGCTACACCTTC.